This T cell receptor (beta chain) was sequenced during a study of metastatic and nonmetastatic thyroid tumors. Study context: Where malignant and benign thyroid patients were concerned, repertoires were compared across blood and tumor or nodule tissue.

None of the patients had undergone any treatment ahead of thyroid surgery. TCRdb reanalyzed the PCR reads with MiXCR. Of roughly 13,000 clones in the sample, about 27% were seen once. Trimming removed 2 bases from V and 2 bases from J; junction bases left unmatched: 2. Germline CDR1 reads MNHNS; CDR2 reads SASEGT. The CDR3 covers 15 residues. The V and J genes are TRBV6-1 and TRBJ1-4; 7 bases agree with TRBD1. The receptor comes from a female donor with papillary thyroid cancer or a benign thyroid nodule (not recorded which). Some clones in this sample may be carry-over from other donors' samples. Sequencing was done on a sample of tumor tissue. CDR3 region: CASSEQTGTNEKLFF. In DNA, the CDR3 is TGTGCCAGCAGTGAACAGACAGGGACTAATGAAAAACTGTTTTTT.